The 27 T cell receptor beta chains given below trace back to one sample, sequenced in a study of OX40 agonist ivuxolimab in advanced cancers. Assay used: immunoSEQ multiplex PCR; TCRdb lists only in-frame clones, some missing. Of approximately 84,000 clones in the sample, about 88% were seen once. Material: CD4+ or CD8+ T cells sorted from blood, obtained in a trial of the OX40 agonist ivuxolimab. These receptors all stem from an adult with an advanced solid tumor such as melanoma, head and neck, liver or kidney cancer.

The chain recombines TRBV5-1 with TRBJ1-2; 9 positions agree with TRBD1. Germline assignment: CDR1 SGHRS and CDR2 YFSETQ. The length of the CDR3 is 17 residues. The junction had 15 bases not matched to a gene; V was cut back by 4 bases and J by 5 bases. In DNA form, the CDR3 reads TGCGCCAGCAGCCTGAACTTAACCCCCGGACAGGGGTATGGCTACACCTTC. Its translation is CASSLNLTPGQGYGYTF.

The V call is TRBV20-1, the J call TRBJ2-5; possible D gene TRBD2, 5 bases. CDR1 and CDR2 from the germline V gene are DFQATT and SNEGSKA (reference sequence). The CDR3 contains 9 residues. This CDR3 reads CATGETQYF. The CDR3 DNA reads as TGCGCCACGGGGGAGACCCAGTACTTC.

This sequence joins TRBV5-4 and TRBJ2-5; 10 bases are shared with TRBD1. The V gene end was trimmed by 3 bases and the J gene end by 5 bases; junction bases not matched to a gene: 7. This CDR3 contains 15 residues. Per germline, CDR1 SGHNT and CDR2 YYREEE (reference sequence). CDR3 residues: CASSSAPDRGETQYF. As DNA, the CDR3 is TGTGCCAGCAGCTCAGCACCGGACAGGGGGGAGACCCAGTACTTC. Combining the CDR3 with reference TRBV5-4 and TRBJ2-5 gives the whole variable domain ETGVTQSPTHLIKTRGQQVTLRCSSQSGHNTVSWYQQALGQGPQFIFQYYREEENGRGNFPPRFSGLQFPNYSSELNVNALELDDSALYLCASSSAPDRGETQYFGPGTRLLVL.

The chain employs TRBV7-9 and TRBJ2-3; 10 bases agree with TRBD2. Trimming at V came to 2 bases and at J to 6 bases, leaving 8 bases not matched to a gene. The CDR3 is made up of 16 amino acids. From germline, CDR1 is SEHNR and CDR2 FQNEAQ (reference sequence). Here the CDR3 reads CASSLSLAGAYDTQYF. In DNA, the CDR3 is TGTGCCAGCAGCTTATCTCTAGCGGGAGCGTACGATACGCAGTATTTT.

The J gene is TRBJ1-6, the V gene TRBV5-6; D perhaps matches TRBD1 (6 bases). The ends were cut back, 1 base at V and 2 bases at J, with 16 bases in the middle. Germline CDR1 and CDR2: SGHDT and YYEEEE. The CDR3 loop spans 18 amino acids. In DNA form, the CDR3 reads TGTGCCAGCAGCTTGTCCAGGGGAAGTAGAGCCTATAATTCACCCCTCCACTTT. Translated, it gives CASSLSRGSRAYNSPLHF.

The chain carries TRBV19 and TRBJ1-2, with no clear D. Per germline, CDR1 LNHDA and CDR2 SQIVND (reference sequence). This CDR3 contains 11 residues. Trimming pared 7 bases from V and 8 bases from J, leaving 11 bases between. CDR3 bases: TGTGCCAGTACGACCTCTTGGGGCTACACCTTC. As protein: CASTTSWGYTF.

The V call is TRBV5-6, the J call TRBJ1-1; D might be TRBD1 (5 bases). Looked up from germline, CDR1 is SGHDT and CDR2 is YYEEEE. The V end was cut by 1 base, the J end by 6 bases, with 13 bases between. The CDR3 runs to 14 residues. CDR3 in amino acids: CASSLLGLGAEAFF. CDR3 sequence (DNA): TGTGCCAGCAGCTTGCTGGGACTGGGGGCTGAAGCTTTCTTT.

V gene TRBV4-3 combines with J gene TRBJ1-3; D perhaps matches TRBD1 (5 bases). The V end was cut by 8 bases, the J end by 2 bases, with 10 bases between. Germline V gene sequence: CDR1 LGHNA, CDR2 YSLEER. The CDR3 covers 13 residues. CDR3 DNA: TGCGCCAGCGGGTCGGGGGCTGGAAACACCATATATTTT. Its translation: CASGSGAGNTIYF.

This clone was picked up one time. The chain joins TRBV6-1 to TRBJ1-1; D not resolved. The CDR3 runs 14 residues. CDR1 and CDR2 from the germline V gene are MNHNS and SASEGT. With 7 bases removed from V and 2 bases from J, the gap between germline ends came to 14 bases. The CDR3 DNA sequence: TGTGCCAGCAACCTACACGGGGTAAACACTGAAGCTTTCTTT. Amino acids: CASNLHGVNTEAFF.

The J gene is TRBJ1-2, the V gene TRBV6-6, with D possibly TRBD1 on 5 matching bases. Trimming pared 5 bases from V and 0 bases from J, leaving 13 bases between. The length of the CDR3 is 15 residues. Germline V gene sequence: CDR1 MNHNY, CDR2 SVGAGI (reference sequence). CDR3 in amino acids: CASSTRGSPNYGYTF. The CDR3 DNA is TGTGCCAGCAGTACCCGGGGCAGCCCTAACTATGGCTACACCTTC.

This chain joins TRBV5-1 and TRBJ2-6, with D unresolved. CDR3 length: 15 residues. CDR1 is SGHRS, CDR2 YFSETQ, per germline. V was shortened by 1 base and J by 0 bases, with 5 bases between the two germline ends. The CDR3 DNA reads as TGCGCCAGCAGCTTGACAGTCTCTGGGGCCAACGTCCTGACTTTC. As protein: CASSLTVSGANVLTF.

The V and J genes are TRBV4-1 and TRBJ1-4; 8 nucleotides agree with TRBD1. The trim removed 1 base at V and 8 bases at J, leaving 6 bases unmatched. CDR3 size: 15 residues. Germline V gives CDR1 MGHRA, CDR2 YSYEKL. The CDR3 DNA follows: TGCGCCAGCAGCCAAGGTGACAGGGGAGGGGAAAAACTGTTTTTT. This translates into CASSQGDRGGEKLFF.

CDR3 amino acids: CASRERQGSSYGYTF. CDR3 nucleotide sequence: TGTGCCAGCAGAGAGAGACAGGGATCTTCCTATGGCTACACCTTC. The chain joins TRBV6-1 to TRBJ1-2, with 7 bases fitting TRBD1. Germline V CDR1 and CDR2: MNHNS, SASEGT. The CDR3 consists of 15 residues. The junction had 11 bases not matched to a gene; V was cut back by 6 bases and J by 4 bases.

The chain couples TRBV5-1 to TRBJ2-1; TRBD2 matches at 7 bases. CDR3 length: 16 residues. From germline, CDR1 is SGHRS and CDR2 YFSETQ. The junction had 16 bases not matched to a gene; V was cut back by 6 bases and J by 7 bases. In DNA, the CDR3 is TGCGCCAGCAATCCTGTTGGGGCGGGGGAGAGTAATGAGCAGTTCTTC. Its translation: CASNPVGAGESNEQFF.

The gene calls are TRBV6-1 and TRBJ2-1, with D tentatively TRBD1 (6 bases). The CDR3 is 18 residues long. Germline CDR1 and CDR2: MNHNS and SASEGT. Trimming removed 4 bases at V and 2 bases at J, with 21 bases between. The CDR3 DNA is TGTGCCAGCAGTGCACCGACAGGCCGGGGAAGCCCCTACAATGAGCAGTTCTTC. Translation: CASSAPTGRGSPYNEQFF.

The V and J genes are TRBV2 and TRBJ1-5, with D possibly being TRBD1 (5 bases). This CDR3 is built from 13 residues. V lost 2 bases, J lost 11 bases, and 13 bases lay in between. CDR1 and CDR2 from the germline V gene are SNHLY and FYNNEI. The CDR3 DNA reads as TGTGCCAGCAGTGAAAATGGGCAGGGAGCCCAGCATTTT. Amino acids: CASSENGQGAQHF. The entire variable domain, with the rest obtained from reference TRBV2 and TRBJ1-5, is as follows: EPEVTQTPSHQVTQMGQEVILRCVPISNHLYFYWYRQILGQKVEFLVSFYNNEISEKSEIFDDQFSVERPDGSNFTLKIRSTKLEDSAMYFCASSENGQGAQHFGDGTRLSIL.

This rearrangement joins TRBV4-1 to TRBJ2-7; TRBD1 matches at 8 bases. Trimming cost V 3 bases and J 3 bases; bases outside gene matches: 4. Germline lookup yields CDR1 MGHRA and CDR2 YSYEKL. The CDR3 is 14 residues long. CDR3 amino acids: CASSQGGQGYEQYF. In nucleotides, the CDR3 is TGCGCCAGCAGCCAGGGAGGACAGGGCTACGAGCAGTACTTC.

The V call is TRBV6-5, the J call TRBJ2-1; 7 bases align to TRBD2. The trim removed 4 bases at V and 9 bases at J, leaving 12 bases unmatched. Germline assignment: CDR1 MNHEY and CDR2 SVGAGI. The CDR3 length is 15 residues. As DNA, the CDR3 is TGTGCCAGCAGTTTATCACTAGCGCAAATCACTGAGCAGTTCTTC. Amino acids: CASSLSLAQITEQFF.

CDR3 sequence (DNA): TGTGCCAGTAGTATAGTAGGGATCCAAATTGGAAAACTGTTTTTT. Protein product: CASSIVGIQIGKLFF. The genes are TRBV19 and TRBJ1-4; D gene uncertain. CDR1 LNHDA and CDR2 SQIVND come from the germline V gene (reference sequence). The CDR3 runs to 15 residues. Deletions cut 1 base from V and 10 bases from J, with 16 bases between.

The rearrangement joins TRBV28 to TRBJ2-7; D is perhaps TRBD1 (6 bases). Trimming took off 4 bases at V and 0 bases at J, with 13 bases between the two ends. The germline V gene encodes CDR1 MDHEN and CDR2 SYDVKM. The CDR3 runs to 15 residues. CDR3 sequence (DNA): TGTGCCAGCAGTTGGACAGCCAAAAGCTCCTACGAGCAGTACTTC. Translating it yields CASSWTAKSSYEQYF.

J is TRBJ2-7 and V is TRBV7-2; 14 positions match TRBD2. The germline gives CDR1 SGHTA, CDR2 FQGNSA. This CDR3 comprises 18 residues. Unmatched junction bases numbered 12, after V lost 5 bases and J lost 3 bases. For the CDR3, the DNA is TGTGCCAGCAGCCTGCGACCACTGACTAGCGGGAGGGACTACGAGCAGTACTTC. It translates to CASSLRPLTSGRDYEQYF.

The chain carries TRBV13 and TRBJ1-1; D remains unclear. Trimming pared 5 bases from V and 1 base from J, leaving 5 bases between. Germline-derived CDR1 and CDR2 are PRHDT and FYEKMQ (reference sequence). This CDR3 contains 12 residues. CDR3 sequence: CASSIWNTEAFF. The CDR3 DNA reads as TGTGCCAGCAGCATATGGAACACTGAAGCTTTCTTT. Full variable domain (outside the CDR3, taken from reference TRBV13 and TRBJ1-1): AAGVIQSPRHLIKEKRETATLKCYPIPRHDTVYWYQQGPGQDPQFLISFYEKMQSDKGSIPDRFSAQQFSDYHSELNMSSLELGDSALYFCASSIWNTEAFFGQGTRLTVV.

The chain uses TRBV5-1 and TRBJ2-6; no definite D call. This CDR3 has 19 amino acids. Germline V lookup: CDR1 SGHRS, CDR2 YFSETQ. V was pared by 2 bases and J by 1 base, with 19 bases between. CDR3 DNA sequence: TGCGCCAGCAGCTTTACCTCCACGACGGGTCGTTCTGGGGCCAACGTCCTGACTTTC. It specifies CASSFTSTTGRSGANVLTF.

The chain joins TRBV10-3 to TRBJ1-2; 10 nucleotides align to TRBD1. CDR1 ENHRY and CDR2 SYGVKD come from the germline V gene. V shed 7 bases and J 4 bases; nucleotides not matched to a gene: 9. This CDR3 is built from 15 residues. CDR3 sequence: CAITTGGLGTYGYTF. The CDR3 DNA follows: TGTGCCATCACGACAGGGGGCCTGGGGACCTATGGCTACACCTTC.

This chain joins TRBV7-6 and TRBJ2-7; 7 bases agree with TRBD2. Germline V gene data show CDR1 as SGHVS and CDR2 as FNYEAQ. V gave up 5 bases and J gave up 1 base; unmatched junction bases: 11. The CDR3 is made up of 16 amino acids. For the CDR3, the DNA is TGTGCCAGCAGCCCCCCAAGCGGGGCAGGATCCTACGAGCAGTACGTC. This translates into CASSPPSGAGSYEQYV.

This chain connects TRBV7-6 to TRBJ1-4, with 9 nucleotides matching TRBD1. J lost 7 bases, V lost 5 bases, and 8 bases had no gene match. The germline V gene has CDR1 SGHVS and CDR2 FNYEAQ. This CDR3 comprises 15 residues. Written as DNA, the CDR3 is TGTGCCAGCAGCCTGTGGGGACAGGGTGGTGAAAAACTGTTTTTT. Amino acid sequence: CASSLWGQGGEKLFF.

The chain employs TRBV28 and TRBJ1-6; D remains ambiguous. Germline lookup yields CDR1 MDHEN and CDR2 SYDVKM. The CDR3 totals 16 residues. The V and J ends lost 6 bases and 2 bases respectively, with 14 bases between them. The chain's CDR3 is CASRSIVGTYNSPLHF. Here the CDR3 DNA reads TGTGCCAGCAGATCCATTGTAGGCACCTATAATTCACCCCTCCACTTT.